A selection of T cell receptor beta chains follows, all from one sample in a study of blood T cell repertoires in COVID-19. Repertoires were generated with immunoSEQ multiplex PCR, while TCRdb's copy carries only in-frame clones and drops some. The sample records roughly 74,000 clones, around 88% being singletons. Sequencing input: peripheral blood. Receptors originate from a woman aged 80 or older with active or convalescent COVID-19. Each CDR3 is given without its conserved first and last residue. A D gene is named only where the DNA matches it firmly. Part of the rows lack a size; the others show once, few, many or a class for expanded clones.

J: TRBJ1-2
size: -
length: 11
D: -
V: TRBV2
CDR3: ASSERPSGGYT

J: TRBJ2-7
size: -
length: 10
D: -
V: TRBV6-1
CDR3: ASRTASYEQY

J: TRBJ2-1
size: -
length: 13
D: -
V: TRBV7-2
CDR3: ASSPQTGSFNEQF

J: TRBJ1-6
size: -
length: 15
D: -
V: TRBV10-2
CDR3: ASSEWTGPRQKSPLH

J: TRBJ1-2
size: few
length: 12
D: TRBD1
V: TRBV7-8
CDR3: ASSLDRVGGGYT

J: TRBJ2-1
size: -
length: 14
D: TRBD1
V: TRBV6-6
CDR3: ASSYVVGTGANEQF

J: TRBJ2-5
size: once
length: 11
D: TRBD2
V: TRBV7-2
CDR3: ASSLERGRTQY

J: TRBJ2-7
size: -
length: 12
D: -
V: TRBV27
CDR3: ASSLYISFYEQY

J: TRBJ1-6
size: -
length: 11
D: TRBD1
V: TRBV29-1
CDR3: SSGGGLSSPLH

J: TRBJ2-2
size: -
length: 14
D: -
V: TRBV25-1
CDR3: ASSAQRRANTGELF

J: TRBJ1-1
size: -
length: 12
D: -
V: TRBV3-1/TRBV3-2
CDR3: ASSRAGLNTEAF

J: TRBJ1-1
size: -
length: 13
D: TRBD1
V: TRBV6-5
CDR3: ASTLKTGPNTEAF

J: TRBJ2-1
size: -
length: 12
D: -
V: TRBV4-3
CDR3: ASSLGAQSSEQF

J: TRBJ2-7
size: -
length: 13
D: TRBD1
V: TRBV11-2
CDR3: ASSSRDRGAYEQY

J: TRBJ2-1
size: -
length: 13
D: -
V: TRBV6-5
CDR3: ASSPLGGSHNEQF